The 21 T cell receptor beta chains below all came from one sample that was sequenced in a study of T cells in Graves' hyperthyroidism and ophthalmopathy. The CDR3 regions of TCR beta were amplified from RNA transcripts. First-round RT-PCR targeting the TCR CDR3 was performed with the HTBI primer set. TCRdb called the multiplex PCR reads again in MiXCR, with one record for every CDR3 protein. This table has roughly 350,000 distinct CDR3 sequences, around 13% appearing once. The sample taken for sequencing was blood. All receptors come from a woman aged 40 to 50 with Graves' ophthalmopathy.

This clonotype came up many times. This chain links TRBV29-1 with TRBJ1-1, with D hard to call. V gave up 3 bases and J gave up 3 bases, with 11 bases separating them. Germline V gene data show CDR1 as SQVTM and CDR2 as ANQGSEA. The CDR3 is made up of 13 amino acids. In DNA, the CDR3 is TGCAGCGTTGACAAGGGATCGGACACTGAAGCTTTCTTT. Protein product: CSVDKGSDTEAFF.

This clonotype was recorded many times. V usage is TRBV20-1 and J usage is TRBJ2-1; a weak D match, TRBD1 (5 bases). CDR1 DFQATT and CDR2 SNEGSKA come from the germline V gene (reference sequence). The CDR3 covers 12 residues. The CDR3 bases are TGCAGAGCGTGGCAGGGCTACAATGAGCAGTTCTTC. Translated: CRAWQGYNEQFF.

This clonotype occurred many times. The V call is TRBV2, the J call TRBJ2-2, with unresolved D. This CDR3 has 10 residues. Trimming took 7 bases from V and 6 from J, leaving 3 bases between them. CDR1 is SNHLY, CDR2 FYNNEI, per germline. This chain's CDR3 is CASKAGELFF. The CDR3 nucleotides read TGTGCCAGCAAGGCCGGGGAGCTGTTTTTT.

This clonotype has more than one count but fewer than ten. V is TRBV4-1 and J is TRBJ2-1, with a possible D match to TRBD2 (6 bases). The CDR3 totals 14 residues. Germline assignment: CDR1 MGHRA and CDR2 YSYEKL. V was pared by 5 bases and J by 5 bases, with 13 bases between. CDR3 nucleotide sequence: TGCGCCAGCAGCGGGACTCAAGTCGACAATGAGCAGTTCTTC. It yields the protein CASSGTQVDNEQFF.

This clonotype was found many times. The chain employs TRBV12-3 or TRBV12-4 and TRBJ1-1, with unresolved D. Between the trimmed V and J ends, which lost 4 bases and 0 bases, there was a span of 6 bases. The CDR3 extends over 13 amino acids. As DNA, the CDR3 is TGTGCCAGCAGTTATGATCTGAACACTGAAGCTTTCTTT. It is translated as CASSYDLNTEAFF.

The chain couples TRBV29-1 to TRBJ2-7, with TRBD2 matching 13 bases. The length of the CDR3 is 14 residues. CDR1 SQVTM and CDR2 ANQGSEA come from the germline V gene. V was clipped by 2 bases and J by 4 bases; unmatched bases: 2. CDR3 loop: CSVELLAGGYEQYF. The CDR3 region has the DNA TGCAGCGTTGAATTACTAGCGGGAGGGTACGAGCAGTACTTC.

This clonotype was seen only a few times. The chain carries TRBV20-1 and TRBJ2-1; possible D gene TRBD2, 6 bases. The CDR3 is 13 amino acids. Between the trimmed V and J ends, which lost 7 bases and 0 bases, there was a span of 10 bases. Per the germline V gene, CDR1 is DFQATT and CDR2 is SNEGSKA (reference sequence). The CDR3 sequence: CSVPTSSYNEQFF. CDR3 sequence (DNA): TGCAGTGTCCCGACTAGCTCCTACAATGAGCAGTTCTTC.

This clonotype was counted a few times. This chain uses TRBV20-1 with TRBJ1-6, with TRBD1 matching 9 bases. Germline V gene lookup returns CDR1 DFQATT and CDR2 SNEGSKA (reference sequence). The ends lost 1 base at V and 7 bases at J; junction bases unmatched: 8. This CDR3 has 16 residues. The CDR3, as DNA: TGCAGTGCTAGAGTGGGACAGGGTATTCAAAATTCACCCCTCCACTTT. This gives the protein CSARVGQGIQNSPLHF.

The table lists this clonotype with many counts. The rearrangement uses TRBV12-3 or TRBV12-4 and TRBJ1-5, with 7 nucleotides matching TRBD1. V was clipped by 2 bases and J by 2 bases; unmatched bases: 6. The CDR3 has 16 amino acids. The CDR3 sequence: CASSLRGQGGNQPQHF. CDR3 nucleotide sequence: TGTGCCAGCAGTTTAAGGGGGCAGGGGGGCAATCAGCCCCAGCATTTT.

CDR3 protein: CASTPPLSGRWGNEQFF. CDR3 coding DNA: TGTGCCAGCACCCCCCCTCTGTCCGGGAGGTGGGGGAATGAGCAGTTCTTC. The V gene is TRBV5-8, the J gene TRBJ2-1; 7 nucleotides align to TRBD2. This CDR3 contains 17 residues. J was trimmed by 7 bases and V by 6 bases; bases with no gene match: 19. Per germline, CDR1 SGHTS and CDR2 YDEGEE.

The sample holds many counts of this clonotype. J is TRBJ2-7 and V is TRBV6-2 or TRBV6-3; D is perhaps TRBD2 (5 bases). Trimming left V 3 bases short and J 5 bases short, with 14 bases between. This CDR3 is built from 14 residues. Germline CDR1 MNHEY, CDR2 SVGEGT. This CDR3 reads CASSYLASQDEQYF. Written as DNA, the CDR3 is TGTGCCAGCAGTTATCTAGCCTCGCAGGACGAGCAGTACTTC.

This clonotype came up many times. The germline gene is not matched at one end of the junction; a read error may be the cause. The chain recombines TRBV7-7 with TRBJ2-1; 14 nucleotides agree with TRBD2. The germline V gene has CDR1 SSHAT and CDR2 FNYEAQ (reference sequence). The CDR3 totals 15 residues. The CDR3 DNA follows: TGTGCTAGCAGCTTGGGACTAGCGGGAGTCGATGAGCAGTTCTTC. Its translation is CASSLGLAGVDEQFF.

Ten or more counts support this clonotype. This chain's CDR3 is CASSSPDNEQFF. CDR3 DNA: TGTGCCAGCAGCTCGCCTGACAATGAGCAGTTCTTC. This rearrangement joins TRBV7-9 to TRBJ2-1; D call uncertain. Germline V gives CDR1 SEHNR, CDR2 FQNEAQ (reference sequence). This CDR3 region has 12 residues. Between the trimmed V and J ends, which lost 4 bases and 5 bases, there was a span of 6 bases.

V and J are TRBV4-2 and TRBJ1-1, with no clear D. Per the germline V gene, CDR1 is LGHNA and CDR2 is YNFKEQ. This CDR3 is 14 amino acids long. V lost 2 bases and J 3 bases, leaving 10 bases between the germline ends. CDR3 in DNA: TGTGCCAGCAGCCAAACAGTGTCCTACACTGAAGCTTTCTTT. Its translation is CASSQTVSYTEAFF.

The V call is TRBV7-2, the J call TRBJ2-1, with a weak D call TRBD2 (8 bases). This CDR3 region has 15 residues. Trimming stripped 5 bases from V and 6 bases from J, with 17 bases between. Germline V gene sequence: CDR1 SGHTA, CDR2 FQGNSA. Here the CDR3 reads CASSPGGGTSNEQFF. CDR3 coding DNA: TGTGCCAGCAGCCCAGGGGGGGGGACTAGCAATGAGCAGTTCTTC.

CDR3 region: CATTSGDNQPQHF. In DNA, the CDR3 is TGTGCCACCACATCCGGGGACAATCAGCCCCAGCATTTT. The chain uses TRBV24-1 and TRBJ1-5; no firm D call. CDR1 and CDR2 from the germline V gene are KGHDR and SFDVKD. Trimming left V 8 bases short and J 3 bases short, with 10 bases between. The CDR3 has 13 amino acids.

Ten or more counts support this clonotype. The gene calls are TRBV15 and TRBJ2-5; 15 bases fit TRBD2. The ends lost 6 bases at V and 1 base at J; junction bases unmatched: 9. Germline V gene sequence: CDR1 LNHNV, CDR2 YYDKDF (reference sequence). This CDR3 comprises 18 residues. DNA for the CDR3: TGTGCCACCAGGATGACCGGGACTAGCGGGAGGATCCAAGAGACCCAGTACTTC. Its protein product is CATRMTGTSGRIQETQYF.

As regards this clonotype: A much larger clone sits a single nucleotide away, making a read error possible. V usage is TRBV5-1 and J usage is TRBJ2-1; a weak D match, TRBD2 (5 bases). Trimming took 0 bases from V and 8 from J, leaving 6 bases between them. The germline V gene encodes CDR1 SGHRS and CDR2 YFSETQ. There are 12 residues in the CDR3. CDR3 amino acids: CASSLGEYEQFF. In nucleotides, the CDR3 is TGCGCCAGCAGCTTGGGGGAGTATGAGCAGTTCTTC.

This clonotype appeared many times. The rearrangement uses TRBV7-6 and TRBJ2-7; TRBD1 matches at 8 bases. CDR3 length: 14 residues. J gave up 3 bases and V 5 bases, and 6 bases lay outside the gene matches. Germline V lookup: CDR1 SGHVS, CDR2 FNYEAQ. CDR3 loop: CASSLSGTGYEQYF. The DNA for the CDR3 is TGTGCCAGCAGCCTATCCGGGACAGGCTACGAGCAGTACTTC.

This clonotype has a count of ten or more. V usage is TRBV28 and J usage is TRBJ2-1, with D possibly matching TRBD1 (5 bases). V was pared by 3 bases and J by 10 bases, with 19 bases between. Germline values: CDR1 MDHEN, CDR2 SYDVKM. This CDR3 contains 15 residues. CDR3 DNA: TGTGCCAGCAGTTTTAATTCAGGGTTTAGACACGAGCAGTTCTTC. Translated, it gives CASSFNSGFRHEQFF.

At least ten counts were recorded for this clonotype. This chain joins TRBV25-1 and TRBJ1-1; D uncertain. This CDR3 has 11 amino acids. CDR1 and CDR2 (germline): MGHDK, SYGVNS. With 1 base removed from V and 10 bases from J, the gap between germline ends came to 7 bases. The DNA for the CDR3 is TGTGCCAGCAGTGAATCTTCTGTAGCTTTCTTT. Its translation is CASSESSVAFF.